A single sample gave rise to the 32 T cell receptor beta chains below, sequenced in a study of shared clonotypes between healthy human individuals. Measured with immunoSEQ multiplex PCR; TCRdb has only the in-frame clones, and not every one. The sample has some 980,000 clones, about 80% seen once. Sequencing was done on a sample of memory CD4+ T cells sorted from blood. This sample's subset: CD45RA-negative fraction. These receptors were taken from a young man in good health.

The chain is built from TRBV6-5 and TRBJ1-3; TRBD1 agrees at 7 bases. V was clipped by 9 bases and J by 2 bases; unmatched bases: 10. The germline V gene has CDR1 MNHEY and CDR2 SVGAGI. There are 15 residues in the CDR3. CDR3 in amino acids: CASFALQGAGNTIYF. CDR3 DNA: TGTGCCAGTTTCGCTCTTCAGGGGGCTGGAAACACCATATATTTT.

This clone was picked up a small number of times. V is TRBV5-4 and J is TRBJ2-5; D is unclear. The CDR3 runs 14 residues. In germline, CDR1 is SGHNT, CDR2 YYREEE (reference sequence). The V gene lost 1 base and the J gene lost 3 bases, with 10 bases spanning the gap. The CDR3 loop is CASSLNDREETQYF. The CDR3 nucleotides are TGTGCCAGCAGCTTGAACGATAGAGAAGAGACCCAGTACTTC.

The chain is built from TRBV28 and TRBJ1-1; D is possibly TRBD1 (6 bases). Germline V lookup: CDR1 MDHEN, CDR2 SYDVKM. The V and J ends lost 3 bases and 2 bases respectively, with 13 bases between them. The CDR3 is 15 residues long. The CDR3 reads CASSLFVRGNTEAFF. The CDR3 nucleotides are TGTGCCAGCAGTTTGTTTGTCAGGGGAAACACTGAAGCTTTCTTT.

This chain uses TRBV5-1 with TRBJ2-5, with 10 bases that match TRBD1. V lost 4 bases, J lost 5 bases, and 8 bases stayed unmatched. Germline CDR1 SGHRS, CDR2 YFSETQ. The CDR3 extends over 15 amino acids. This CDR3 is CASSIGTGEFETQYF. CDR3 bases: TGCGCCAGCAGCATCGGGACAGGGGAGTTTGAGACCCAGTACTTC.

V is TRBV4-1 and J is TRBJ2-7; possibly TRBD2 for D (5 bases). The CDR3 consists of 15 residues. Trimming removed 4 bases at V and 3 bases at J, with 16 bases between. The germline V gene encodes CDR1 MGHRA and CDR2 YSYEKL. Here the CDR3 DNA reads TGCGCCAGCAGCCTCTCTGAGGGATTCCTCTACGAGCAGTACTTC. Translating gives CASSLSEGFLYEQYF.

The chain is built from TRBV7-9 and TRBJ2-5; no reliable D call. The germline gives CDR1 SEHNR, CDR2 FQNEAQ (reference sequence). Trimming stripped 1 base from V and 4 bases from J, with 13 bases between. The CDR3 spans 15 residues. CDR3 sequence: CASSLDGPQLETQYF. CDR3 coding DNA: TGTGCCAGCAGCTTAGACGGGCCCCAGTTAGAGACCCAGTACTTC.

The rearrangement joins TRBV7-6 to TRBJ2-1; 11 positions agree with TRBD1. This CDR3 spans 13 amino acids. The V gene's germline CDR1 is SGHVS and CDR2 FNYEAQ. Unmatched junction bases numbered 5, after V lost 8 bases and J lost 8 bases. CDR3 protein: CASRDRGGDEQFF. CDR3 DNA: TGTGCCAGCCGGGACAGGGGGGGAGATGAGCAGTTCTTC.

This clone was seen only a few times. The CDR3 DNA follows: TGTGCCATAGGCAAGGGTAGTGCATACGAGCAGTACTTC. Translating gives CAIGKGSAYEQYF. This chain uses TRBV2 with TRBJ2-7; no clear D gene. CDR1 SNHLY and CDR2 FYNNEI come from the germline V gene. This CDR3 has 13 amino acids. V lost 10 bases, J lost 4 bases, and 17 bases lay in between. Based on the CDR3 plus reference TRBV2 and TRBJ2-7, the full variable domain is EPEVTQTPSHQVTQMGQEVILRCVPISNHLYFYWYRQILGQKVEFLVSFYNNEISEKSEIFDDQFSVERPDGSNFTLKIRSTKLEDSAMYFCAIGKGSAYEQYFGPGTRLTVT.

The chain joins TRBV6-6 to TRBJ2-7; 8 bases map to TRBD2. Germline V CDR1 and CDR2: MNHNY, SVGAGI (reference sequence). CDR3 length: 15 amino acids. Trimming cost V 2 bases and J 0 bases; bases outside gene matches: 3. The CDR3, as DNA: TGTGCCAGCAGTTACCGGGGGGGGAGCTCCTACGAGCAGTACTTC. It is translated as CASSYRGGSSYEQYF.

The chain carries TRBV11-3 and TRBJ2-5, with 11 nucleotides matching TRBD2. V gave up 4 bases and J gave up 3 bases; unmatched junction bases: 4. This CDR3 spans 15 amino acids. Germline V gene lookup returns CDR1 SGHNT and CDR2 YENEEA. The CDR3 is CASSSGLAEKETQYF. CDR3 in DNA: TGTGCCAGCAGCTCGGGACTAGCGGAGAAAGAGACCCAGTACTTC. The complete variable domain, with remaining parts taken from reference TRBV11-3 and TRBJ2-5, reads EAGVVQSPRYKIIEKKQPVAFWCNPISGHNTLYWYLQNLGQGPELLIRYENEEAVDDSQLPKDRFSAERLKGVDSTLKIQPAELGDSAVYLCASSSGLAEKETQYFGPGTRLLVL.

The chain uses TRBV5-1 and TRBJ1-2, with TRBD1 as a possible D gene (6 bases). Trimming stripped 1 base from V and 5 bases from J, with 21 bases between. In germline, CDR1 is SGHRS, CDR2 YFSETQ. The CDR3 totals 17 residues. For the CDR3, the DNA is TGCGCCAGCAGCTTGAACTTTGGCGGGGCAGGGGCATATGGCTACACCTTC. Protein sequence: CASSLNFGGAGAYGYTF. The entire variable domain, with the rest obtained from reference TRBV5-1 and TRBJ1-2, is as follows: KAGVTQTPRYLIKTRGQQVTLSCSPISGHRSVSWYQQTPGQGLQFLFEYFSETQRNKGNFPGRFSGRQFSNSRSEMNVSTLELGDSALYLCASSLNFGGAGAYGYTFGSGTRLTVV.

The CDR3 region is CASSDYRDRAFF. The CDR3 bases are TGTGCCAGCAGCGACTACAGGGACCGAGCTTTCTTT. The chain combines TRBV2 with TRBJ1-1, with D possibly TRBD1 on 6 matching bases. Germline CDR1 SNHLY, CDR2 FYNNEI. Trimming pared 6 bases from V and 10 bases from J, leaving 15 bases between. The CDR3 is 12 residues long.

This chain joins TRBV7-2 and TRBJ1-6, with D possibly matching TRBD1 (5 bases). CDR3 size: 17 residues. Per the germline V gene, CDR1 is SGHTA and CDR2 is FQGNSA. V was pared by 4 bases and J by 6 bases, with 19 bases between. CDR3: CASSSQLRWGFNSPLHF. As DNA, the CDR3 is TGTGCCAGCAGCTCACAACTCCGGTGGGGGTTTAATTCACCCCTCCACTTT.

This chain links TRBV29-1 with TRBJ1-1; D is unclear. CDR1 and CDR2 from the germline V gene are SQVTM and ANQGSEA. The length of the CDR3 is 9 residues. Trimming removed 7 bases at V and 4 bases at J, with 4 bases between. The CDR3 reads CSGGTEAFF. The CDR3 DNA follows: TGCAGCGGAGGCACTGAAGCTTTCTTT. Full variable domain (outside the CDR3, taken from reference TRBV29-1 and TRBJ1-1): SAVISQKPSRDICQRGTSLTIQCQVDSQVTMMFWYRQQPGQSLTLIATANQGSEATYESGFVIDKFPISRPNLTFSTLTVSNMSPEDSSIYLCSGGTEAFFGQGTRLTVV.

The count of this clone is one. The same CDR3 arises from other DNA sequences in this sample as well. The CDR3 DNA is TGCGCCAGCAGCTTGGCCGGCGGATCCTACGAGCAGTACTTC. This codes for CASSLAGGSYEQYF. The genes are TRBV5-1 and TRBJ2-7; D unresolved. Trimming left V 0 bases short and J 1 base short, with 8 bases between. CDR3 length equals 14 residues. Looked up from germline, CDR1 is SGHRS and CDR2 is YFSETQ.

For this clone: Within the sample, other DNA sequences also encode this same CDR3. This chain uses TRBV10-3 with TRBJ1-1; D is unclear. From germline, CDR1 is ENHRY and CDR2 SYGVKD. V was shortened by 0 bases and J by 0 bases, with 2 bases between the two germline ends. The CDR3 extends over 13 amino acids. The CDR3 loop is CAISESMNTEAFF. The CDR3, as DNA: TGTGCCATCAGTGAGTCGATGAACACTGAAGCTTTCTTT.

This clone occurred once. The V call is TRBV19, the J call TRBJ1-2; 8 bases match TRBD1. The CDR3 runs 15 residues. Per the germline V gene, CDR1 is LNHDA and CDR2 is SQIVND (reference sequence). J gave up 2 bases and V 3 bases, and 5 bases lay outside the gene matches. This chain's CDR3 is CASSISRQGNYGYTF. For the CDR3, the DNA is TGTGCCAGTAGTATTAGTCGACAGGGGAACTATGGCTACACCTTC.

DNA of the CDR3: TGTGCCATCAGAACACAGGAGAACACTGAAGCTTTCTTT. This encodes CAIRTQENTEAFF. The chain couples TRBV10-3 to TRBJ1-1; a weak D match, TRBD1 (5 bases). The germline V gene encodes CDR1 ENHRY and CDR2 SYGVKD. This CDR3 has 13 amino acids. V lost 6 bases and J 1 base, leaving 9 bases between the germline ends.

The J gene is TRBJ1-4, the V gene TRBV4-3, with TRBD1 identical over 8 bases. The trim removed 5 bases at V and 6 bases at J, leaving 14 bases unmatched. This CDR3 has 17 amino acids. Germline CDR1 LGHNA, CDR2 YSLEER. CDR3 region: CASSSSPLQGGHEKLFF. CDR3 bases: TGCGCCAGCAGCTCCTCCCCTTTACAGGGGGGCCATGAAAAACTGTTTTTT.

For this clone: Other DNA sequences in the sample encode the same CDR3. The rearrangement links TRBV5-6 to TRBJ2-7; TRBD2 matches at 12 bases. V shed 4 bases and J 4 bases; nucleotides not matched to a gene: 6. Germline CDR1 SGHDT, CDR2 YYEEEE. The CDR3 runs to 15 residues. The CDR3 DNA reads TGTGCCAGCAGCCAACTAGCGGGGGGTACGTACGAGCAGTACTTC. It codes for CASSQLAGGTYEQYF.

The rearrangement links TRBV5-6 to TRBJ1-2, with D possibly TRBD1 on 6 matching bases. Per germline, CDR1 SGHDT and CDR2 YYEEEE. The V gene lost 4 bases and the J gene lost 8 bases, with 18 bases spanning the gap. CDR3 size: 14 residues. CDR3 nucleotide sequence: TGTGCCAGCAGCACCCGTTGGGGGGCGCAAGGCTACACCTTC. Protein product: CASSTRWGAQGYTF.

The chain employs TRBV7-6 and TRBJ2-2; D is perhaps TRBD2 (5 bases). This CDR3 is 18 amino acids long. V was pared by 5 bases and J by 3 bases, with 22 bases between. The germline gives CDR1 SGHVS, CDR2 FNYEAQ. The CDR3 DNA reads TGTGCCAGCAGCACTATCGGTTGGGGAGAAGGAGACACCGGGGAGCTGTTTTTT. Translating gives CASSTIGWGEGDTGELFF. The variable domain in full, completed from reference TRBV7-6 and TRBJ2-2, reads GAGVSQSPRYKVTKRGQDVALRCDPISGHVSLYWYRQALGQGPEFLTYFNYEAQQDKSGLPNDRFSAERPEGSISTLTIQRTEQRDSAMYRCASSTIGWGEGDTGELFFGEGSRLTVL.

This clone was detected a few times. The chain couples TRBV19 to TRBJ1-5; tentatively, D is TRBD1 (5 bases). Trimming left V 8 bases short and J 2 bases short, with 10 bases between. Germline V CDR1 and CDR2: LNHDA, SQIVND (reference sequence). This CDR3 is built from 13 residues. The CDR3 DNA reads as TGTGCCAGTGCGGGGCGGGGCAATCAGCCCCAGCATTTT. This sequence encodes CASAGRGNQPQHF.

The chain combines TRBV6-5 with TRBJ1-1, with D possibly being TRBD1 (5 bases). The length of the CDR3 is 11 residues. The ends were cut back, 2 bases at V and 10 bases at J, with 8 bases in the middle. The germline CDR1 and CDR2 sequences are MNHEY and SVGAGI. This CDR3 reads CASSYGGSAFF. For the CDR3, the DNA is TGTGCCAGCAGTTACGGGGGATCAGCTTTCTTT.

The rearrangement uses TRBV11-3 and TRBJ1-1; D unclear. The V gene's germline CDR1 is SGHNT and CDR2 YENEEA. The CDR3 length is 13 residues. V lost 5 bases, J lost 3 bases, and 10 bases lay in between. This CDR3 is CASSQDGDTEAFF. As DNA, the CDR3 is TGTGCCAGCAGCCAGGATGGGGACACTGAAGCTTTCTTT.

The gene calls are TRBV7-2 and TRBJ2-1, with D uncertain. Trimming pared 1 base from V and 0 bases from J, leaving 7 bases between. This CDR3 comprises 15 residues. Germline assignment: CDR1 SGHTA and CDR2 FQGNSA. The CDR3 bases are TGTGCCAGCAGCTTAGATCAGCCCTCCTACAATGAGCAGTTCTTC. This encodes CASSLDQPSYNEQFF.

The CDR3 is CASSPPTGSHTGELFF. The CDR3 DNA reads TGTGCCAGCAGCCCTCCAACGGGCTCGCACACCGGGGAGCTGTTTTTT. V is TRBV6-6 and J is TRBJ2-2, with D unresolved. Germline V gene lookup returns CDR1 MNHNY and CDR2 SVGAGI (reference sequence). CDR3 length equals 16 residues. The ends were cut back, 6 bases at V and 3 bases at J, with 17 bases in the middle.

This clone appeared once. The chain couples TRBV5-4 to TRBJ2-2; no reliable D call. Between the trimmed V and J ends, which lost 1 base and 0 bases, there was a span of 10 bases. Per germline, CDR1 SGHNT and CDR2 YYREEE (reference sequence). The CDR3 sequence is 16 residues long. CDR3 sequence (DNA): TGTGCCAGCAGCTTGCACATATCCTCGAACACCGGGGAGCTGTTTTTT. Its protein product is CASSLHISSNTGELFF.

This clone was recorded only once. The chain couples TRBV15 to TRBJ2-1; 7 bases map to TRBD1. The ends lost 1 base at V and 0 bases at J; junction bases unmatched: 6. Germline values: CDR1 LNHNV, CDR2 YYDKDF (reference sequence). This CDR3 has 17 residues. CDR3 region: CATSRVKGASSYNEQFF. CDR3 sequence (DNA): TGTGCCACCAGCAGAGTAAAGGGGGCCAGCTCCTACAATGAGCAGTTCTTC.

The chain is built from TRBV5-1 and TRBJ2-3; D might be TRBD1 (7 bases). Germline V gene lookup returns CDR1 SGHRS and CDR2 YFSETQ. The CDR3 spans 18 residues. V was shortened by 0 bases and J by 0 bases, with 17 bases between the two germline ends. CDR3 amino acids: CASSLGLSGGSSTDTQYF. CDR3 bases: TGCGCCAGCAGCTTGGGGCTGTCAGGGGGGTCTAGCACAGATACGCAGTATTTT.

The table lists this clone with a few counts. The chain carries TRBV5-6 and TRBJ2-6, with D tentatively TRBD2 (5 bases). This CDR3 region has 15 residues. Germline CDR1 SGHDT, CDR2 YYEEEE. V was shortened by 4 bases and J by 0 bases, with 8 bases between the two germline ends. The CDR3 loop reads CASSPRASGANVLTF. Written as DNA, the CDR3 is TGTGCCAGCAGCCCGAGGGCCTCTGGGGCCAACGTCCTGACTTTC.

The gene calls are TRBV5-1 and TRBJ2-2; TRBD1 aligns across 8 bases. This CDR3 is 14 amino acids long. Per germline, CDR1 SGHRS and CDR2 YFSETQ. Trimming cost V 4 bases and J 6 bases; bases outside gene matches: 5. In DNA, the CDR3 is TGCGCCAGCAGCCGACAGGGGCGGGCCGGGGAGCTGTTTTTT. This sequence encodes CASSRQGRAGELFF.